One and the same sample provided the 22 T cell receptor beta chains below, sequenced in a study of regulatory T cells in long-lasting Graves disease. According to the study, TCR beta libraries were built with iRepertoire HTBI primers and CDR3-region Arm-PCR. TCRdb processed the multiplex PCR reads anew with MiXCR; each CDR3 protein has one entry. The sample lists about 460,000 distinct CDR3 sequences; around 15% were seen once. Time point of the sample: newly diagnosed GD, antithyroid drugs for less than 3 months. From PBMCs, RNA was extracted and then used to make the TCR library. A further study also used this sample, focusing on T cells in Graves' hyperthyroidism and ophthalmopathy.

The material was peripheral blood mononuclear cells (PBMCs), obtained at new diagnosis, from a patient treated with antithyroid drugs. The receptors stem from a woman aged 45-59 years with Graves disease.

This clonotype has a count of ten or more. This chain joins TRBV5-1 and TRBJ2-1; 15 bases align to TRBD2. The germline gives CDR1 SGHRS, CDR2 YFSETQ. The CDR3 is 18 residues long. V shed 4 bases and J 3 bases; nucleotides not matched to a gene: 8. CDR3 coding DNA: TGCGCCAGCAGCGCCGGACTAGCGGGAGGGCCTGTCTACAATGAGCAGTTCTTC. This sequence encodes CASSAGLAGGPVYNEQFF.

This clonotype was seen many times. The V and J genes are TRBV11-2 and TRBJ2-5; 8 nucleotides agree with TRBD1. CDR3 length equals 14 residues. The germline V gene encodes CDR1 SGHAT and CDR2 FQNNGV. Unmatched junction bases numbered 4, after V lost 4 bases and J lost 3 bases. The CDR3 DNA reads as TGTGCCAGCAGCTCCGGACAGGGTGAAGAGACCCAGTACTTC. This encodes CASSSGQGEETQYF.

In this sample, this clonotype turned up many times. The genes are TRBV5-1 and TRBJ1-5; D ambiguous. This CDR3 region has 13 residues. In germline, CDR1 is SGHRS, CDR2 YFSETQ. V dropped 0 bases and J dropped 6 bases, with 7 bases sitting between them. DNA of the CDR3: TGCGCCAGCAGCTTGGACGGGATTCAGCCCCAGCATTTT. It translates to CASSLDGIQPQHF.

About this clonotype: This may be a read error: a much more frequent sequence differs by one nucleotide. The chain joins TRBV18 to TRBJ2-4; the match to TRBD2 covers 9 bases. Per the germline V gene, CDR1 is KGHSH and CDR2 is LQKENI. The CDR3 length is 15 residues. J was trimmed by 13 bases and V by 0 bases; bases with no gene match: 10. Here the CDR3 DNA reads TGTGCCAGCTCACCACCTAGCGGGAGCGGGGATGAGCAGTACTTC. Translated, it gives CASSPPSGSGDEQYF.

This clonotype has a count of ten or more. This sequence joins TRBV2 and TRBJ2-7, with a weak D call TRBD2 (6 bases). The V gene's germline CDR1 is SNHLY and CDR2 FYNNEI. Trimming took 3 bases from V and 6 from J, leaving 12 bases between them. This CDR3 region has 13 residues. As DNA, the CDR3 is TGTGCCAGCAGTGAGGGGCGGGACCTCGAGCAGTACTTC. Protein sequence: CASSEGRDLEQYF. Based on the CDR3 plus reference TRBV2 and TRBJ2-7, the full variable domain is EPEVTQTPSHQVTQMGQEVILRCVPISNHLYFYWYRQILGQKVEFLVSFYNNEISEKSEIFDDQFSVERPDGSNFTLKIRSTKLEDSAMYFCASSEGRDLEQYFGPGTRLTVT.

V usage is TRBV20-1 and J usage is TRBJ2-7; D is possibly TRBD2 (6 bases). There are 13 residues in the CDR3. With 5 bases removed from V and 2 bases from J, the gap between germline ends came to 13 bases. Germline CDR1 is DFQATT and CDR2 is SNEGSKA (reference sequence). The CDR3 sequence is CSAFKRAPYEQYF. For the CDR3, the DNA is TGCAGTGCTTTCAAGCGGGCCCCCTACGAGCAGTACTTC.

This clonotype was recorded many times. The V and J genes are TRBV2 and TRBJ1-4, with a possible D match to TRBD1 (6 bases). Germline V gene lookup returns CDR1 SNHLY and CDR2 FYNNEI. The CDR3 length is 14 residues. The V gene lost 7 bases and the J gene lost 2 bases, with 11 bases spanning the gap. The CDR3 is CASKYDRTNEKLFF. The CDR3, as DNA: TGTGCCAGCAAGTACGACAGGACTAATGAAAAACTGTTTTTT.

CDR3 sequence reads: CAIRASPRRDSTDTQYF. The DNA for the CDR3 is TGTGCCATCAGAGCCTCGCCCCGGAGAGATAGCACAGATACGCAGTATTTT. The chain has TRBV10-3 and TRBJ2-3; D remains unclear. Germline V gene lookup returns CDR1 ENHRY and CDR2 SYGVKD. Trimming shortened V by 6 bases and J by 0 bases, and 19 bases separated the two germline ends. This CDR3 is 17 amino acids long.

V gene TRBV19 combines with J gene TRBJ2-3, with 8 bases identical to TRBD2. The CDR3 is 16 residues long. The V gene end was trimmed by 6 bases and the J gene end by 3 bases; junction bases not matched to a gene: 11. Per the germline V gene, CDR1 is LNHDA and CDR2 is SQIVND (reference sequence). CDR3 nucleotides: TGTGCCAGTAGCCCCCCGGGTAGCGGGAAGACAGATACGCAGTATTTT. It codes for CASSPPGSGKTDTQYF.

The V and J genes are TRBV5-4 and TRBJ2-7, with D maybe TRBD1 (6 bases). This CDR3 is 15 amino acids long. V was shortened by 0 bases and J by 7 bases, with 17 bases between the two germline ends. Germline V gene lookup returns CDR1 SGHNT and CDR2 YYREEE (reference sequence). The CDR3 sequence is CASSLGGHLTGEQYF. Here the CDR3 DNA reads TGTGCCAGCAGCTTGGGGGGACACCTCACGGGAGAGCAGTACTTC.

This clonotype was detected ten times or more. This chain uses TRBV12-3 or TRBV12-4 with TRBJ2-2, with a weak D call TRBD2 (6 bases). Trimming stripped 10 bases from V and 1 base from J, with 13 bases between. The CDR3 spans 14 residues. Here the CDR3 reads CATPAGGNTGELFF. The CDR3 DNA follows: TGTGCCACCCCAGCCGGGGGGAACACCGGGGAGCTGTTTTTT.

This clonotype was recorded many times. The V gene is TRBV6-5, the J gene TRBJ1-5; D uncertain. V lost 2 bases and J lost 2, with 7 bases in between. This CDR3 has 14 residues. The V gene's germline CDR1 is MNHEY and CDR2 SVGAGI. The CDR3 reads CASSYGVGNQPQHF. Written as DNA, the CDR3 is TGTGCCAGCAGTTACGGGGTGGGCAATCAGCCCCAGCATTTT.

This clonotype was found many times. The V and J genes are TRBV12-3 or TRBV12-4 and TRBJ2-7; 10 bases line up with TRBD2. The CDR3 runs to 16 residues. V shed 4 bases, J shed 4 bases, and the junction held 10 bases outside the gene matches. The CDR3 loop is CASSSVLSGRWYEQYF. DNA for the CDR3: TGTGCCAGCAGTTCAGTACTTAGCGGGAGGTGGTACGAGCAGTACTTC.

This clonotype was seen once. The rearrangement uses TRBV5-1 and TRBJ2-5; D is unclear. The CDR3 loop spans 14 amino acids. The V gene lost 0 bases and the J gene lost 5 bases, with 11 bases spanning the gap. Germline V gives CDR1 SGHRS, CDR2 YFSETQ. Here the CDR3 reads CASSLEGSGETQYF. The CDR3 DNA sequence: TGCGCCAGCAGCTTGGAAGGTTCTGGGGAGACCCAGTACTTC. Full variable domain (missing parts from reference TRBV5-1 and TRBJ2-5): KAGVTQTPRYLIKTRGQQVTLSCSPISGHRSVSWYQQTPGQGLQFLFEYFSETQRNKGNFPGRFSGRQFSNSRSEMNVSTLELGDSALYLCASSLEGSGETQYFGPGTRLLVL.

The rearrangement uses TRBV5-1 and TRBJ2-7; 10 bases match TRBD2. Trimming cost V 4 bases and J 5 bases; bases outside gene matches: 9. The CDR3 is 15 amino acids. Germline V gene data show CDR1 as SGHRS and CDR2 as YFSETQ. The CDR3: CASSQGGLAGDEQYF. CDR3 nucleotide sequence: TGCGCCAGCAGCCAAGGAGGTCTAGCGGGAGACGAGCAGTACTTC.

This clonotype was counted at least ten times. The gene calls are TRBV20-1 and TRBJ2-1, with D possibly called TRBD1 or TRBD2 (5 bases each). CDR1 and CDR2 from the germline V gene are DFQATT and SNEGSKA (reference sequence). Trimming shortened V by 2 bases and J by 3 bases, and 8 bases separated the two germline ends. The CDR3 totals 13 residues. The CDR3, as DNA: TGCAGTGCTAGACGTGGGGGCTACAATGAGCAGTTCTTC. Protein sequence: CSARRGGYNEQFF.

This clonotype showed up just a few times. V gene TRBV4-1 combines with J gene TRBJ2-1; 8 nucleotides align to TRBD1. Unmatched junction bases numbered 6, after V lost 1 base and J lost 7 bases. The CDR3 is 15 residues long. Germline V gene sequence: CDR1 MGHRA, CDR2 YSYEKL. CDR3 sequence: CASSQVPRGLNEQFF. The CDR3 DNA sequence: TGCGCCAGCAGCCAAGTACCCAGGGGGCTGAATGAGCAGTTCTTC.

The chain employs TRBV19 and TRBJ1-5; possibly TRBD1 for D (5 bases). The V gene's germline CDR1 is LNHDA and CDR2 SQIVND (reference sequence). The V end lost 7 bases, the J end lost 7 bases, and 14 bases lay between the germline ends. The CDR3 is made up of 13 amino acids. The CDR3 DNA is TGTGCCAGTACCAGTGGACAAGGGCAGCCCCAGCATTTT. This gives the protein CASTSGQGQPQHF.

The sample holds one count of this clonotype. V and J are TRBV6-5 and TRBJ1-1, with 7 bases that match TRBD1. CDR1 is MNHEY, CDR2 SVGAGI, per germline. The J segment lost 0 bases and the V segment lost 1 base, leaving 8 bases of the junction unmatched. The CDR3 is 17 residues long. DNA of the CDR3: TGTGCCAGCAGTTACTACGACAGGGCGGACATGAACACTGAAGCTTTCTTT. It specifies CASSYYDRADMNTEAFF.

This clonotype appeared many times. CDR3 DNA: TGCGCCACCTCATACGGGACTAGCGGGAAGAACGAGCAGTACTTC. This gives the protein CATSYGTSGKNEQYF. V and J are TRBV10-1 and TRBJ2-7; 13 nucleotides align to TRBD2. Germline V gene sequence: CDR1 WNHNN, CDR2 SYGVQD (reference sequence). The CDR3 runs 15 residues. J lost 5 bases, V lost 10 bases, and 11 bases had no gene match.

At least ten counts were recorded for this clonotype. V and J are TRBV18 and TRBJ1-1; no clear D gene. V lost 0 bases, J lost 8 bases, and 7 bases lay in between. CDR3 length: 12 amino acids. Germline V lookup: CDR1 KGHSH, CDR2 LQKENI. The CDR3 region is CASSPPKTEAFF. CDR3 DNA sequence: TGTGCCAGCTCACCACCCAAGACCGAAGCTTTCTTT.

The chain carries TRBV7-9 and TRBJ2-2, with D uncertain. Germline CDR1 and CDR2: SEHNR and FQNEAQ (reference sequence). Trimming took 2 bases from V and 1 from J, leaving 8 bases between them. The CDR3 extends over 15 amino acids. This CDR3 reads CASSLLHLNTGELFF. In DNA, the CDR3 is TGTGCCAGCAGCTTATTACATCTGAACACCGGGGAGCTGTTTTTT.